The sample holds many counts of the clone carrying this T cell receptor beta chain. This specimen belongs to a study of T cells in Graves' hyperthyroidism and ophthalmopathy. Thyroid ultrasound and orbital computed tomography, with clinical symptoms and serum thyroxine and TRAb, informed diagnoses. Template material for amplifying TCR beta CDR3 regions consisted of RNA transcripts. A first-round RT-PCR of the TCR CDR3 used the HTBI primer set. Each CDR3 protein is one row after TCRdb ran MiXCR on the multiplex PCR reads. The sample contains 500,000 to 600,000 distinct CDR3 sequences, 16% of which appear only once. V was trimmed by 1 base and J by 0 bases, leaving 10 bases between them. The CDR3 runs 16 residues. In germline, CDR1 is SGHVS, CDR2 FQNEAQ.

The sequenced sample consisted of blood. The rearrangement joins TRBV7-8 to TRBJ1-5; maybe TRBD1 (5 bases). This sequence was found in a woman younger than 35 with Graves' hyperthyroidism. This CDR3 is CASSLGGQVSNQPQHF. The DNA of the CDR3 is TGTGCCAGCAGCTTAGGAGGACAAGTTAGCAATCAGCCCCAGCATTTT.